This T cell receptor beta chain was obtained from a study of cytomegalovirus exposure and HLA in healthy donors. The CDR3 covers 14 residues. Germline CDR1 is MDHEN and CDR2 is SYDVKM. V shed 7 bases and J shed 1 base, with 11 bases lying between them. Vbeta (60) and Jbeta (13) primers were used in the PCR. The table came from immunoSEQ multiplex PCR; TCRdb's copy has only in-frame clones and leaves some out. The sample includes over 100,000 clones, 65% to 90% of them seen just once. The material sequenced was PBMCs. This receptor was taken from a man younger than 40 in good health and CMV-seronegative. The V gene is TRBV28, the J gene TRBJ1-5; D not resolved. The CDR3 loop is CASTAFPSNQPQHF. DNA of the CDR3: TGTGCCAGCACCGCGTTCCCCAGCAATCAGCCCCAGCATTTT.